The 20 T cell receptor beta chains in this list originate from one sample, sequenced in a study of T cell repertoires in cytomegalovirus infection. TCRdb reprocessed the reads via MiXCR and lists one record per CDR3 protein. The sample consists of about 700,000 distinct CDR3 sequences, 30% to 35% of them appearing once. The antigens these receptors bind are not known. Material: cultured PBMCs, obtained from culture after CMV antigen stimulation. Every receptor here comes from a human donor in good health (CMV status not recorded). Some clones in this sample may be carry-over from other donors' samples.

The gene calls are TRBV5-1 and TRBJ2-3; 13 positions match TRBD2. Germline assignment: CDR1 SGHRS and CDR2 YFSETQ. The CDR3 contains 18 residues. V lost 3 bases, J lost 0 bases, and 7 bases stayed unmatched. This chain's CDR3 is CASSWGLAGTTSTDTQYF. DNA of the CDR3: TGCGCCAGCAGCTGGGGACTAGCGGGGACTACTAGCACAGATACGCAGTATTTT.

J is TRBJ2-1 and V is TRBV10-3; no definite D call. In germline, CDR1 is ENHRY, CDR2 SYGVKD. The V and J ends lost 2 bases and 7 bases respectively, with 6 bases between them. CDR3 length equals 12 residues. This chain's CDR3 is CAISEKLNEQFF. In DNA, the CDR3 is TGTGCCATCAGTGAGAAGTTGAATGAGCAGTTCTTC.

The CDR3 DNA is TGTGCCAGCAGTCAATGGGACAGCACTGAAGCTTTCTTT. Protein product: CASSQWDSTEAFF. V is TRBV6-1 and J is TRBJ1-1; TRBD1 matches at 7 bases. Trimming cost V 5 bases and J 4 bases; bases outside gene matches: 4. Germline CDR1 is MNHNS and CDR2 is SASEGT. This CDR3 has 13 residues.

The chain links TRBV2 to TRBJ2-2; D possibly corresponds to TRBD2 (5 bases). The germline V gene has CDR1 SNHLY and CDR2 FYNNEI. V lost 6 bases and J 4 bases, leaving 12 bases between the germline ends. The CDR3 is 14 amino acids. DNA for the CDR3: TGTGCCAGCAGATCACTAGTAGGCACCGGGGAGCTGTTTTTT. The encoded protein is CASRSLVGTGELFF.

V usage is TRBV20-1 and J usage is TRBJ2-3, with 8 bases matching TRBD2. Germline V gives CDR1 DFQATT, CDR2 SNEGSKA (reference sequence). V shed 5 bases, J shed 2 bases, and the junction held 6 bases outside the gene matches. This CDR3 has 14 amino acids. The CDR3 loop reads CSAGRSGITDTQYF. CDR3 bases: TGCAGTGCTGGACGTAGCGGGATCACAGATACGCAGTATTTT.

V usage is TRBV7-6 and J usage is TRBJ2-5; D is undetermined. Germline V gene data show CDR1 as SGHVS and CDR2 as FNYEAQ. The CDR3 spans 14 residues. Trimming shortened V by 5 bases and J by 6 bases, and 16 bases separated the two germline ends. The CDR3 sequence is CASSPRIGKQTQYF. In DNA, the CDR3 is TGTGCCAGCAGCCCCCGGATTGGAAAACAGACCCAGTACTTC.

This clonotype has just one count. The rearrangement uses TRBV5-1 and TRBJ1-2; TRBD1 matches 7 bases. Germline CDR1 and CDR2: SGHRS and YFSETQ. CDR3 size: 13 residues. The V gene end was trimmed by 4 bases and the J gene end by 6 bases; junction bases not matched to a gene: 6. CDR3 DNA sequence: TGCGCCAGCAGCCTAGACAGGGTGAATGGCTACACCTTC. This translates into CASSLDRVNGYTF.

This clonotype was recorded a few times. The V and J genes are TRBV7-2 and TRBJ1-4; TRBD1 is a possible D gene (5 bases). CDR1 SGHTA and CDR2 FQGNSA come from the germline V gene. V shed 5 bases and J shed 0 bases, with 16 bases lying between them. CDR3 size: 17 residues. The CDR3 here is CASSRDVEEATNEKLFF. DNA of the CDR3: TGTGCCAGCAGCCGGGACGTAGAAGAAGCAACTAATGAAAAACTGTTTTTT.

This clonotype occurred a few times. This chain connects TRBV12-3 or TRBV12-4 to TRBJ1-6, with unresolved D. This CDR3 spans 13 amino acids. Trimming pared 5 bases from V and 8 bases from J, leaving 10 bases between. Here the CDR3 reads CASSMGRHSPLHF. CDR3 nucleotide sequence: TGTGCCAGCAGTATGGGCCGGCATTCACCCCTCCACTTT.

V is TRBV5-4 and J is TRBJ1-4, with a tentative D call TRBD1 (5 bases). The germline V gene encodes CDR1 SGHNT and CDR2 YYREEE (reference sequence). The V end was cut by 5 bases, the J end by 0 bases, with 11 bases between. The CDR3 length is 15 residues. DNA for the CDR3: TGTGCCAGCAGGTCAGGGATTGCAACTAATGAAAAACTGTTTTTT. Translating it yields CASRSGIATNEKLFF. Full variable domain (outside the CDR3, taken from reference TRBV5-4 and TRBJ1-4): ETGVTQSPTHLIKTRGQQVTLRCSSQSGHNTVSWYQQALGQGPQFIFQYYREEENGRGNFPPRFSGLQFPNYSSELNVNALELDDSALYLCASRSGIATNEKLFFGSGTQLSVL.

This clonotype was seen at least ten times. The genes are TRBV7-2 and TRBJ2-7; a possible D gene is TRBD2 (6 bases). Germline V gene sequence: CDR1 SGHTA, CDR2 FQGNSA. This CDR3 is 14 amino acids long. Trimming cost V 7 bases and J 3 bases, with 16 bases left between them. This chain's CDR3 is CASMRDSRGYEQYF. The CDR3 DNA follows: TGTGCCAGCATGCGGGATTCCCGCGGCTACGAGCAGTACTTC.

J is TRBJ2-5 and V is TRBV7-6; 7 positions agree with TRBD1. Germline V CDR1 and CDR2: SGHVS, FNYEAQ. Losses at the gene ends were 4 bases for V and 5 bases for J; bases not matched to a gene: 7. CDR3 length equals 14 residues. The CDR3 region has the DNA TGTGCCAGCAGCTCTGCCGACAGGGATGAGACCCAGTACTTC. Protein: CASSSADRDETQYF.

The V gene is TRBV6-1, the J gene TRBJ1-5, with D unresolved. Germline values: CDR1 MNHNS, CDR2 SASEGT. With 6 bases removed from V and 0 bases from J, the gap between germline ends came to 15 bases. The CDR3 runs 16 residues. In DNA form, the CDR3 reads TGTGCCAGCAGCCAGACGGATTCCTATAGCAATCAGCCCCAGCATTTT. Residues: CASSQTDSYSNQPQHF.

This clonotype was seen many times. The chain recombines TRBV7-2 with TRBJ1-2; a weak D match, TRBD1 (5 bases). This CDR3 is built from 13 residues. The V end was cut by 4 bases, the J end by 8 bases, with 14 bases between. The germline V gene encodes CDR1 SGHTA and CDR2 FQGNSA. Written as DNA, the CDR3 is TGTGCCAGCAGCTCGGTCGGGCAGGGAGGCTACACCTTC. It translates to CASSSVGQGGYTF.

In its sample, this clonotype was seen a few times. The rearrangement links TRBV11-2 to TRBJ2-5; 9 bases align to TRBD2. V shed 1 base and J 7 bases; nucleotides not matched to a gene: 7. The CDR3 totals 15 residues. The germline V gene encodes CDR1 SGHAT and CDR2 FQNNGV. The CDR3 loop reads CASSLALAGVGTQYF. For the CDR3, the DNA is TGTGCCAGCAGCTTAGCTTTAGCGGGAGTGGGGACCCAGTACTTC.

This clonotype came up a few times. This CDR3 reads CSAQDLTKETQYF. The CDR3 DNA is TGCAGTGCGCAGGACCTTACCAAAGAGACCCAGTACTTC. V and J are TRBV20-1 and TRBJ2-5; D call uncertain. The germline V gene has CDR1 DFQATT and CDR2 SNEGSKA (reference sequence). V was shortened by 6 bases and J by 3 bases, with 14 bases between the two germline ends. The length of the CDR3 is 13 residues.

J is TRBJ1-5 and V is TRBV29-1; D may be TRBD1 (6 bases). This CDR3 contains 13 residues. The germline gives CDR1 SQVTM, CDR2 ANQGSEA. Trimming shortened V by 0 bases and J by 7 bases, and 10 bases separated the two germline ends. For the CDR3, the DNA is TGCAGCGTTGAAGACAGGGGTGGGCAGCCCCAGCATTTT. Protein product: CSVEDRGGQPQHF.

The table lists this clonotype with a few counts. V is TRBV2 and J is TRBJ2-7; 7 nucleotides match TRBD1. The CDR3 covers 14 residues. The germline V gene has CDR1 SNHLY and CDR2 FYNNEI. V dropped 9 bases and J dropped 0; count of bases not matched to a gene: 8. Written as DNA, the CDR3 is TGTGCCAGTCTACGGGACAGTAGCTCCTACGAGCAGTACTTC. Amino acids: CASLRDSSSYEQYF.

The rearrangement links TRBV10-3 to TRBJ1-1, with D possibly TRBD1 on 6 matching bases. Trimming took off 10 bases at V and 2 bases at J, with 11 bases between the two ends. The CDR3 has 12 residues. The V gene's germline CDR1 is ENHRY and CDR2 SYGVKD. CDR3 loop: CANRDTNTEAFF. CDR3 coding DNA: TGTGCCAACCGGGACACAAACACTGAAGCTTTCTTT.

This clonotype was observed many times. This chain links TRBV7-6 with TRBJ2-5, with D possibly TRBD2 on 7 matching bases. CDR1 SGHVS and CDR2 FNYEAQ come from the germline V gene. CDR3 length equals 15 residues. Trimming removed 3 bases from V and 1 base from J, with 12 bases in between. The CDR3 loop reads CASSFGGGVQETQYF. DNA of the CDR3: TGTGCCAGCAGCTTCGGAGGGGGGGTCCAAGAGACCCAGTACTTC.